The rows below give T cell receptor beta chains drawn from one sample of a study of beta chain features in type 1 diabetes. Repertoires were generated with immunoSEQ multiplex PCR, while TCRdb's copy carries only in-frame clones and drops some. The data contain over 150,000 clones, approximately 7.9% of them singletons. The sequenced material came from central memory CD4+ T cells from blood. Receptor source: a man in his late teens or twenties with type 1 diabetes. The CDR3 runs from the conserved cysteine through the conserved F or W.

v_gene	len	j_gene	CDR3aa
TRBV7-2	16	TRBJ2-6	CASSLEVGAGANVLTF
TRBV29-1	12	TRBJ2-5	CSVYDRGETQYF
TRBV4-2	14	TRBJ2-7	CASSRETEGYEQYF
TRBV6-1	13	TRBJ2-7	CASSGVSSYEQYF
TRBV29-1	12	TRBJ2-3	CSVGRETDTQYF
TRBV6-1	16	TRBJ2-7	CASSEGTSGDSYEQYF
TRBV2	14	TRBJ1-5	CASSEDILTGPQHF
TRBV18	16	TRBJ2-7	CASSPPAGQGPREQYF
TRBV30	16	TRBJ1-1	CAWGPSRVKPSTEAFF
TRBV19	13	TRBJ2-7	CASSPRDRGEQYF
TRBV19	13	TRBJ1-5	CASSMGGYQPQHF
TRBV7-8	13	TRBJ2-1	CASSTSPLNEQFF
TRBV27	14	TRBJ2-2	CASSPSSNTGELFF
TRBV7-9	11	TRBJ2-7	CASRGGDEQYF
TRBV28	12	TRBJ1-2	CAGGRQGPGYTF
TRBV30	13	TRBJ1-5	CAFSEESNQPQHF
TRBV7-2	14	TRBJ1-2	CASSSTGAYYGYTF
TRBV7-9	14	TRBJ2-3	CASSLREETDTQYF
TRBV18	14	TRBJ2-5	CASSLSGTGETQYF
TRBV7-2	14	TRBJ2-7	CASSPRTGSYEQYF
TRBV2	15	TRBJ2-1	CASSQRESSYNEQFF
TRBV6-5	15	TRBJ2-7	CASRSGTSGSYEQYF
TRBV7-9	15	TRBJ1-4	CASSPPGGRIEKLFF
TRBV19	19	TRBJ2-6	CASSISGQGIFSGANVLTF
TRBV30	13	TRBJ1-2	CAWRDRHLGGYTF
TRBV5-4	14	TRBJ2-7	CASSLQGARNEQYF
TRBV4-2	16	TRBJ2-3	CASSQVTSGPKDTQYF
TRBV30	15	TRBJ2-7	CAWSQIRDRGYEQYF
TRBV5-6	15	TRBJ2-5	CASSPGTSGQETQYF
TRBV4-3	18	TRBJ2-2	CASSQDNPPRTNTGELFF
TRBV7-2	15	TRBJ1-2	CASSRTGQGSYGYTF
TRBV18	15	TRBJ1-1	CASSPRGRQASEAFF
TRBV10-3	14	TRBJ1-2	CAISDRDSNYGYTF
TRBV13	17	TRBJ2-7	CASSPEYGQGRSYEQYF
TRBV7-2	17	TRBJ2-1	CASSPRTSGGSYNEQFF
TRBV27	14	TRBJ1-5	CASSLRGGDQPQHF
TRBV7-9	16	TRBJ2-1	CASSSGLAGAYNEQFF
TRBV4-3	16	TRBJ2-3	CASSQEGASGGYTQYF
TRBV5-1	15	TRBJ2-7	CASSPGTSGGLEQYF
TRBV30	13	TRBJ1-3	CAYRLSSGNTIYF
TRBV19	16	TRBJ1-5	CASSTRGRRDNQPQHF
TRBV2	14	TRBJ2-1	CASREGLASNEQFF
TRBV5-4	19	TRBJ2-4	CASSQDAPGRADLADIQYF
TRBV30	13	TRBJ1-6	CAWRGGAWGPLHF
TRBV5-1	16	TRBJ2-7	CASSLDPGGSSYEQYF
TRBV15	17	TRBJ1-1	CATSRDSWGVGVAEAFF
TRBV18	16	TRBJ2-7	CASSDRGTGNSYEQYF
TRBV5-5	14	TRBJ1-2	CASSFNPGERGYTF
TRBV28	15	TRBJ1-2	CASRESGGESRGYTF
TRBV29-1	12	TRBJ2-1	CSAGLSYNEQFF
TRBV4-1	14	TRBJ2-1	CASSREYLTHKQFF
TRBV4-3	17	TRBJ1-3	CASSQDLSPGVGNTIYF